A single sample gave rise to the 23 T cell receptor beta chains below, sequenced in a study of blood T cell repertoires in COVID-19. The assay was immunoSEQ multiplex PCR, and TCRdb's table has in-frame clones only and misses some. This table holds about 97,000 clones, about 80% found once. The specimen was peripheral blood. Source of these receptors: a human donor in a cohort sampled during active COVID-19.

The rearrangement joins TRBV2 to TRBJ2-4; D not resolved. Germline assignment: CDR1 SNHLY and CDR2 FYNNEI. This CDR3 is built from 15 residues. V was clipped by 10 bases and J by 4 bases, with 20 bases between them. The CDR3, as DNA: TGTGCCACCTCGACTCAAACACGACTTAAAAACATTCAGTACTTC. Translation: CATSTQTRLKNIQYF.

The gene calls are TRBV9 and TRBJ2-6, with 9 bases lining up with TRBD1. The CDR3 extends over 20 amino acids. The ends lost 0 bases at V and 0 bases at J; junction bases unmatched: 10. The germline CDR1 and CDR2 sequences are SGDLS and YYNGEE. The CDR3 spells CASSVVGGGTGHSGANVLTF. The CDR3, as DNA: TGTGCCAGCAGCGTAGTAGGTGGAGGGACAGGGCACTCTGGGGCCAACGTCCTGACTTTC.

This clone was counted once. The chain recombines TRBV11-2 with TRBJ1-2; D perhaps matches TRBD1 (5 bases). CDR1 SGHAT and CDR2 FQNNGV come from the germline V gene. Deletions cut 2 bases from V and 12 bases from J, with 13 bases between. This CDR3 has 12 amino acids. Here the CDR3 reads CASSLMRGHDTF. Written as DNA, the CDR3 is TGTGCCAGCAGCTTAATGAGAGGACATGACACCTTC.

V usage is TRBV30 and J usage is TRBJ2-7; D remains unclear. Trimming stripped 1 base from V and 3 bases from J, with 16 bases between. CDR3 length: 15 amino acids. CDR1 is GTSNPN and CDR2 is SVGIG in the germline V gene (reference sequence). The CDR3 nucleotides read TGTGCCTGGAGTGCTACCGAGAGATGCGGCTACGAGCAGTACTTC. Its translation is CAWSATERCGYEQYF.

V is TRBV9 and J is TRBJ1-1, with D perhaps matching TRBD1 (6 bases). Germline CDR1 SGDLS, CDR2 YYNGEE. V lost 4 bases and J 3 bases, leaving 10 bases between the germline ends. There are 13 residues in the CDR3. CDR3 protein: CASSPRGYTEAFF. The CDR3 bases are TGTGCCAGCAGCCCGAGGGGGTACACTGAAGCTTTCTTT.

The chain uses TRBV28 and TRBJ2-4, with 9 nucleotides matching TRBD2. The length of the CDR3 is 20 residues. V gave up 3 bases and J gave up 2 bases; unmatched junction bases: 17. Per germline, CDR1 MDHEN and CDR2 SYDVKM. DNA for the CDR3: TGTGCCAGCAGTTTTCGGGCGGGGGGGATTGTTTTGCGATCCAAAAACATTCAGTACTTC. Encoded protein: CASSFRAGGIVLRSKNIQYF.

V usage is TRBV5-1 and J usage is TRBJ2-1; no reliable D call. CDR3 length: 13 residues. With 2 bases removed from V and 5 bases from J, the gap between germline ends came to 8 bases. Germline V CDR1 and CDR2: SGHRS, YFSETQ. This chain's CDR3 is CASSFFYNNEQFF. The CDR3 nucleotides read TGCGCCAGCAGCTTTTTTTACAACAATGAGCAGTTCTTC.

This sequence joins TRBV20-1 and TRBJ1-2, with D maybe TRBD1 (5 bases). V dropped 3 bases and J dropped 0 bases, with 14 bases sitting between them. Germline lookup yields CDR1 DFQATT and CDR2 SNEGSKA (reference sequence). The CDR3 sequence is 15 residues long. The CDR3 bases are TGCAGTGCTAGTGTGACCGCGGGGGCTAACTATGGCTACACCTTC. This translates into CSASVTAGANYGYTF.

The table lists this clone with a few counts. V gene TRBV5-5 combines with J gene TRBJ2-3; D is unresolved. Between the trimmed V and J ends, which lost 2 bases and 5 bases, there was a span of 9 bases. The CDR3 consists of 13 residues. The V gene's germline CDR1 is SGHKS and CDR2 YYEKEE (reference sequence). CDR3 DNA: TGTGCCAGCAGCTTTCGCAGAAGAGATACGCAGTATTTT. Translated, it gives CASSFRRRDTQYF.

This chain links TRBV2 with TRBJ2-7, with TRBD1 identical over 7 bases. Trimming took 6 bases from V and 3 from J; bases not matched to a gene: 2. The CDR3 consists of 12 residues. The germline gives CDR1 SNHLY, CDR2 FYNNEI. The CDR3 DNA reads as TGTGCCAGCAGGGACAGGAACTACGAGCAGTACTTC. Residues: CASRDRNYEQYF.

The J gene is TRBJ2-1, the V gene TRBV3-1 (or the pseudogene TRBV3-2), with 7 bases that match TRBD2. This CDR3 spans 17 amino acids. CDR1 LGHDT and CDR2 YNNKEL come from the germline V gene (reference sequence). J lost 1 base, V lost 7 bases, and 13 bases had no gene match. CDR3 sequence (DNA): TGTGCCAGCACTCCCTATTTGGGGGGGGTGTCCTACAATGAGCAGTTCTTC. Protein sequence: CASTPYLGGVSYNEQFF.

This clone was found once. The chain joins TRBV4-3 to TRBJ2-1; 14 nucleotides line up with TRBD2. Germline values: CDR1 LGHNA, CDR2 YSLEER. The CDR3 loop spans 16 amino acids. Trimming at V came to 1 base and at J to 6 bases, leaving 2 bases not matched to a gene. The CDR3 coding sequence is TGCGCCAGCAGCCAAGCGACTAGCGGGGGGGGCAATGAGCAGTTCTTC. Translating gives CASSQATSGGGNEQFF.

The CDR3 spells CASSPYRDRATGELFF. The CDR3 DNA reads as TGTGCCAGCAGCCCCTACCGGGACAGGGCCACCGGGGAGCTGTTTTTT. The V call is TRBV7-9, the J call TRBJ2-2, with 9 bases lining up with TRBD1. The germline gives CDR1 SEHNR, CDR2 FQNEAQ (reference sequence). V trimming: 5 bases; J trimming: 4 bases; junction bases outside the gene matches: 8. The length of the CDR3 is 16 residues.

The V and J genes are TRBV5-1 and TRBJ2-7; 8 nucleotides match TRBD1. The germline V gene encodes CDR1 SGHRS and CDR2 YFSETQ. Trimming at V came to 4 bases and at J to 7 bases, leaving 10 bases not matched to a gene. CDR3 size: 14 residues. The CDR3 protein is CASSVGTGNGEQYF. In DNA form, the CDR3 reads TGCGCCAGCAGCGTGGGGACAGGTAATGGTGAGCAGTACTTC.

This clone was seen just once. The chain employs TRBV9 and TRBJ1-1; D gene uncertain. Germline V gene sequence: CDR1 SGDLS, CDR2 YYNGEE. This CDR3 is built from 14 residues. V dropped 0 bases and J dropped 3 bases, with 9 bases sitting between them. CDR3 protein: CASSVGSADTEAFF. In nucleotides, the CDR3 is TGTGCCAGCAGCGTAGGCAGTGCGGACACTGAAGCTTTCTTT. Supplemented by reference TRBV9 and TRBJ1-1, the full variable domain reads DSGVTQTPKHLITATGQRVTLRCSPRSGDLSVYWYQQSLDQGLQFLIQYYNGEERAKGNILERFSAQQFPDLHSELNLSSLELGDSALYFCASSVGSADTEAFFGQGTRLTVV.

The rearrangement joins TRBV6-5 to TRBJ2-1, with a weak D call TRBD1 (7 bases). This CDR3 region has 15 residues. Germline V lookup: CDR1 MNHEY, CDR2 SVGAGI. The ends were cut back, 7 bases at V and 10 bases at J, with 23 bases in the middle. CDR3 sequence reads: CASTTRRGRGWEQFF. The CDR3 region has the DNA TGTGCCAGCACGACGCGGAGGGGGCGAGGGTGGGAGCAGTTCTTC.

The chain couples TRBV3-1 (or the pseudogene TRBV3-2) to TRBJ2-5; 11 nucleotides agree with TRBD2. CDR3 size: 18 residues. Looked up from germline, CDR1 is LGHDT and CDR2 is YNNKEL (reference sequence). V dropped 0 bases and J dropped 1; count of bases not matched to a gene: 7. This chain's CDR3 is CASSQDWLAGGAQETQYF. DNA of the CDR3: TGTGCCAGCAGCCAAGATTGGCTAGCGGGGGGCGCCCAAGAGACCCAGTACTTC.

As to this clone: One junction end disagrees with the germline gene, perhaps due to a read error. This chain links TRBV12-3 or TRBV12-4 with TRBJ2-7; a weak D match, TRBD2 (6 bases). The length of the CDR3 is 12 residues. The CDR3: CASSLGGATWDF. For the CDR3, the DNA is TGTGCCAGCAGCCTCGGCGGGGCGACTTGGGACTTC.

This sequence joins TRBV5-4 and TRBJ2-1; 8 bases agree with TRBD2. Trimming cost V 4 bases and J 7 bases; bases outside gene matches: 16. Germline V CDR1 and CDR2: SGHNT, YYREEE (reference sequence). The CDR3 has 17 amino acids. The CDR3 is CASSREGAGVMGNEQFF. CDR3 DNA sequence: TGTGCCAGCAGCCGGGAAGGAGCGGGGGTAATGGGGAATGAGCAGTTCTTC.

The CDR3 nucleotides are TGTGCCAGCAGCAGAGGGACGGCCGGGGGGTGGCCCCTCCACTTT. As protein: CASSRGTAGGWPLHF. The chain couples TRBV5-6 to TRBJ1-6; maybe TRBD1 (5 bases). The CDR3 is 15 residues long. The V gene's germline CDR1 is SGHDT and CDR2 YYEEEE. Trimming stripped 4 bases from V and 13 bases from J, with 21 bases between.

V gene TRBV2 combines with J gene TRBJ2-3, with 9 nucleotides matching TRBD2. V lost 3 bases and J lost 6; bases outside the gene matches: 4. The CDR3 runs 14 residues. The germline V gene has CDR1 SNHLY and CDR2 FYNNEI. DNA of the CDR3: TGTGCCAGCAGTGATTCGCTAGCGGGGGATACGCAGTATTTT. Amino acids: CASSDSLAGDTQYF.

This chain links TRBV29-1 with TRBJ2-2; 14 bases fit TRBD2. V shed 6 bases and J 12 bases; nucleotides not matched to a gene: 6. Germline V gene data show CDR1 as SQVTM and CDR2 as ANQGSEA. CDR3 length: 13 amino acids. The CDR3 is CSVAGLAGGKLFF. CDR3 DNA: TGCAGCGTCGCTGGACTAGCGGGGGGCAAGCTGTTTTTT.

The genes are TRBV9 and TRBJ1-2; possible D gene TRBD1, 6 bases. CDR1 and CDR2 from the germline V gene are SGDLS and YYNGEE. The CDR3 is 20 residues long. V shed 4 bases and J shed 0 bases, with 28 bases lying between them. CDR3 sequence reads: CASSTQPQGFWKTANYGYTF. As DNA, the CDR3 is TGTGCCAGCAGCACTCAACCACAGGGCTTCTGGAAAACAGCTAACTATGGCTACACCTTC. Complete variable domain (other parts from reference TRBV9 and TRBJ1-2): DSGVTQTPKHLITATGQRVTLRCSPRSGDLSVYWYQQSLDQGLQFLIQYYNGEERAKGNILERFSAQQFPDLHSELNLSSLELGDSALYFCASSTQPQGFWKTANYGYTFGSGTRLTVV.